This T cell receptor (beta chain) was observed in a study of spatial heterogeneity in lung cancer. Study-level findings and limits: Counts that tracked tumor mutation counts were those of expanded intratumoral alpha and beta TCRs.

Each CDR3 protein is one row after TCRdb ran MiXCR on the 5' RACE reads. The repertoire holds over 3,000 distinct CDR3 sequences, under 8.5% seen once, with about 15% in the top ten. Described time point: sample taken at primary tumor resection. Judged by abundance, this clonotype is medium-sized. The antigen is undetermined. Germline trimming cut 2 bases from V and 0 bases from J; bases unmatched to any gene: 8. The CDR3 consists of 17 residues. CDR1 and CDR2 from the germline V gene are LGHNT and FRNRAP. The receptor was isolated from a male donor with early-stage non-small cell lung cancer. The genes are TRBV12-5 and TRBJ1-1; 8 bases map to TRBD1. Sequenced material: lung tumor tissue, taken at surgery. DNA for the CDR3: TGTGCTAGTGGTTTGCTAAGGACAGGGAAAATGAACACTGAAGCTTTCTTT. Translating gives CASGLLRTGKMNTEAFF.